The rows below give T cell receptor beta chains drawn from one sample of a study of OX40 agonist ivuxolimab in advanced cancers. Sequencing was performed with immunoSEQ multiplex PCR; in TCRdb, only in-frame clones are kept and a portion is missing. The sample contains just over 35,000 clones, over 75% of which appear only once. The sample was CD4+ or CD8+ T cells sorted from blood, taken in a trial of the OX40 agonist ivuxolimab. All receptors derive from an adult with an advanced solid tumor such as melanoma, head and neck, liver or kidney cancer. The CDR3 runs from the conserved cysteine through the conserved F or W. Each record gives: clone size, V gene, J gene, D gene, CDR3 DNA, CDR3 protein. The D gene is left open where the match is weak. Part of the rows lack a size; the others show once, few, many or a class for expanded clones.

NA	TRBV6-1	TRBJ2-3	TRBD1	TGTGCCAGCAGTGCGGACAGGCAGCCCACAGATACGCAGTATTTT	CASSADRQPTDTQYF
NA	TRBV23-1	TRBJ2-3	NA	TGCGCCAGCAGTCAATCTGTTCACGTCTTTTACGGGACGGGTAAAACAGATACGCAGTATTTT	CASSQSVHVFYGTGKTDTQYF
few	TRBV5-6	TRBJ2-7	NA	TGTGCCAGCAGCTTGGCGTCAGGGACCGAGCAGTACTTC	CASSLASGTEQYF
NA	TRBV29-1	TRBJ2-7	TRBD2	TGCAGCCTCCGGGGGGGGAACGAGCAGTACTTC	CSLRGGNEQYF
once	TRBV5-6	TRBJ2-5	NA	TGTGCCAGCAGCACGTCGGGTTTCGAGACCCAGTACTTC	CASSTSGFETQYF
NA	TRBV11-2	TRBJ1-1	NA	TGTGCCAGCAGCTTAGCGGTCCAGGCAGAAGCTTTCTTT	CASSLAVQAEAFF
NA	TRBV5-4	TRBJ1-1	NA	TGTGCCAGCAGCTTGACACCTAGCGCTGAAGCTTTCTTT	CASSLTPSAEAFF
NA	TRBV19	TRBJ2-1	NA	TGTGCCAGTACCTCCGGGGTCTCCTACAATGAGCAGTTCTTC	CASTSGVSYNEQFF
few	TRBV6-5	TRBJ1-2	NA	TGTGCCACCCGGACGGGATACTATGGCTACACCTTC	CATRTGYYGYTF
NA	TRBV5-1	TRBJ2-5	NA	TGCGCCAGCAGCCTGGACACACAAGAGACCCAGTACTTC	CASSLDTQETQYF
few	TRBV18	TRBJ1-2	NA	TGTGCCAGCTCACCCGGAACTAACTATGGCTACACCTTC	CASSPGTNYGYTF
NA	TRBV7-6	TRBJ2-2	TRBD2	TGTGCCAGCAGCTTAGCTAGCGGGGGTATCGGGGAGCTGTTTTTT	CASSLASGGIGELFF
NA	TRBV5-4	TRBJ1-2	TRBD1	TGTGCCAGCAGCACGGACAGGGGGCTATATGGCTACACCTTC	CASSTDRGLYGYTF
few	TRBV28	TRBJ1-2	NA	TGTGCCAGCAGTTTGGCAGGGAACTATGGCTACACCTTC	CASSLAGNYGYTF
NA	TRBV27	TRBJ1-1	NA	TGTGCCAGCAGTCTAGGGCTGAACACTGAAGCTTTCTTT	CASSLGLNTEAFF
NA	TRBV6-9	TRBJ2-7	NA	TGTGCCAGCAGTTACGGGGTTGAGCAGTACTTC	CASSYGVEQYF